This TCR beta chain was recovered during a study of STAT3 mutations in large granular lymphocyte leukemia. Study details: Canonical activating STAT3 mutations were detected in roughly half of the longitudinally sequenced T-LGLL patients.

Study-wide points: Every T-LGLL patient had at least one immunodominant TCRbeta clonotype. Suggested: STAT3 mutation was not the ancestral event for these clonal expansions.

As regards this clone: The antigen is not known.

Per germline, CDR1 MNHEY and CDR2 SVGAGI. V was trimmed by 2 bases and J by 0 bases, leaving 11 bases between them. The CDR3 runs 15 residues. Using immunoSEQ multiplex PCR, the repertoire was profiled, and TCRdb retains in-frame clones only, with some absent. In the table there are roughly 11,000 clones, 76% of which are singletons. Sequences were obtained from peripheral blood mononuclear cells. The rearrangement uses TRBV6-5 and TRBJ2-7, with a tentative D call TRBD2 (6 bases). This clonotype was obtained from a man in his fifties or sixties with T-cell large granular lymphocyte leukemia. Some clones in this sample may be carry-over from other donors' samples. This CDR3 reads CASSYGTRNSYEQYF. The CDR3 DNA is TGTGCCAGCAGTTACGGGACTCGCAACTCCTACGAGCAGTACTTC.